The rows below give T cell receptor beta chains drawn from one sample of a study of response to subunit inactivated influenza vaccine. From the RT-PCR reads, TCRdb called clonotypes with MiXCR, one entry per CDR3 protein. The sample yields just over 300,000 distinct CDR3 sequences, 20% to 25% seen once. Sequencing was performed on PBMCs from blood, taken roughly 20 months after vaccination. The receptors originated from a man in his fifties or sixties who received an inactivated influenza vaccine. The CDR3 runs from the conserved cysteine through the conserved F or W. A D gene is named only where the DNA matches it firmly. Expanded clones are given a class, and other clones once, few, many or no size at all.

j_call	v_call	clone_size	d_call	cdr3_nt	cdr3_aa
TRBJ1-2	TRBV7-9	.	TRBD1	TGTGCCAGCACCGGGGACAGGAACTATGGCTACACCTTC	CASTGDRNYGYTF
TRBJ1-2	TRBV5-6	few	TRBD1	TGTGCCAGCAGCATCGGGACAGGGCAGGTGGGGGTCTATGGCTACACCTTC	CASSIGTGQVGVYGYTF
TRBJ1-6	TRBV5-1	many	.	TGCGCCAGCAGCTTGGACAGGGTCGATAGCTCCTATAATTCACCCCTCCACTTT	CASSLDRVDSSYNSPLHF
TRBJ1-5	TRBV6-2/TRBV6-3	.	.	TGTGCCAGCAAGGAGTACTTGTCCTGGGGTCAGCCCCAGCATTTT	CASKEYLSWGQPQHF
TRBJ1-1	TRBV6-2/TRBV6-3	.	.	TGTGCCAGCAGTTACCAGGGACAGAACACTGAAGCTTTCTTT	CASSYQGQNTEAFF
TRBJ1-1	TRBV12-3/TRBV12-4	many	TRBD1	TGTGCCAGCAGTCCAGGACAGGGGAGGGGGAACACTGAAGCTTTCTTT	CASSPGQGRGNTEAFF
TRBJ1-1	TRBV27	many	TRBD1	TGTGCCAGCAGTCTAAACAGGGACAGTGAAGCTTTCTTT	CASSLNRDSEAFF
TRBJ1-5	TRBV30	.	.	TGTGCCTGGGACAGAGCGGGCAATCAGCCCCAGCATTTT	CAWDRAGNQPQHF
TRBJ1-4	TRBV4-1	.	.	TGCGCCAGCAGCCAAGATAGAGGGAGGGCGACTAATGAAAAACTGTTTTTT	CASSQDRGRATNEKLFF
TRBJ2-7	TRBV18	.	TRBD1	TGTGCCAGCTCACCACCCGGGACAGGGATAAACGAGCAGTACTTC	CASSPPGTGINEQYF
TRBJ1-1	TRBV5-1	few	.	TGCGCCAGCAGCTTAACAGGGCCTTGGGACACTGAAGCTTTCTTT	CASSLTGPWDTEAFF
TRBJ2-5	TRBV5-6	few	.	TGTGCCAGCAGCTTAGGTGACTACCAAGAGACCCAGTACTTC	CASSLGDYQETQYF
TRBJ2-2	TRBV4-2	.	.	TGTGCCAGCAGCCAAGGGGTAGGAAGCGGCACCGGGGAGCTGTTTTTT	CASSQGVGSGTGELFF
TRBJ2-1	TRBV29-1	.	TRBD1	TGCAGCGTTGAAGCGACAGGGGAAACCTACAATGAGCAGTTCTTC	CSVEATGETYNEQFF
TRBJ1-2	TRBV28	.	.	TGTGCCAGCAGTACCTATAGGGGACCCAACTATGGCTACACCTTC	CASSTYRGPNYGYTF
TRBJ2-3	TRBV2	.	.	TGTGCCAGCAGTGCCCGGAGGGGCCCTTTAGATACGCAGTATTTT	CASSARRGPLDTQYF
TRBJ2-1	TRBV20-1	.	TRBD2	TGCAGTGCTAGAGACCGCCCACGGGAGGCTATATACAATGAGCAGTTCTTC	CSARDRPREAIYNEQFF
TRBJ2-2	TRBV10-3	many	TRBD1	TGTGCCATCAGTGAGTCGCGCGACAGGGCCGGGGAGCTGTTTTTT	CAISESRDRAGELFF
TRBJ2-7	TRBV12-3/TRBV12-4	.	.	TGTGCCAGCAGCCTCGGCGGACTCCGGAGCTCCTACGAGCAGTACTTC	CASSLGGLRSSYEQYF
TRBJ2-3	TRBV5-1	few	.	TGCGCCAGCAGCGGAGGACCAACCTTGACAGATACGCAGTATTTT	CASSGGPTLTDTQYF
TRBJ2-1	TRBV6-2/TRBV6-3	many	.	TGTGCCAGCAGTTCAACAGGGTCCTACAATGAGCAGTTCTTC	CASSSTGSYNEQFF
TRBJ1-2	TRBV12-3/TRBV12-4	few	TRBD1	TGTGCCAGCAGTTTTAGGGGACAGGGGGCGGGCTACACCTTC	CASSFRGQGAGYTF
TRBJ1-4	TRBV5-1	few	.	TGCGCCAGCAGCATTTTCGGCAGGCGGGATGAAAAACTGTTTTTT	CASSIFGRRDEKLFF
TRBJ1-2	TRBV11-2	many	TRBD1	TGTGCCAGCAACCAGGGACAGCTCTATGGCTACACCTTC	CASNQGQLYGYTF
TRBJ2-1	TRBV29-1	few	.	TGCAGCGTTGATGCGTGGAACAATGAGCAGTTCTTC	CSVDAWNNEQFF
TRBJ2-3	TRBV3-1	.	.	TGTGCCAGCAGCCAAGGGGACATTCCGCGGGATACGCAGTATTTT	CASSQGDIPRDTQYF
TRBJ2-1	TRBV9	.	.	TGTGCCAGCAGCGCCCCCCCGGCATCATATGAGCAGTTCTTC	CASSAPPASYEQFF
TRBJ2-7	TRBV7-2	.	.	TGTGCCAGCAGCTTAGTGGCTGGAGGGGGCTACGAGCAGTACTTC	CASSLVAGGGYEQYF
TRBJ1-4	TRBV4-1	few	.	TGCGCCAGCAGCCAAACAGGCGGGGATGAAAAACTGTTTTTT	CASSQTGGDEKLFF
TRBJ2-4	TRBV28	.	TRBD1	TGTGCCAGCAGTCGACAGGGGGCCAGGGTCAAAAACATTCAGTACTTC	CASSRQGARVKNIQYF
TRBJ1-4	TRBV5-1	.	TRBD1	TGCGCCAGCAGCAGGGGGGTCGGGACAGCTAATGAAAAACTGTTTTTT	CASSRGVGTANEKLFF
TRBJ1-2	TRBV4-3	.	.	TGCGCCAGCAGCCAGACGGGGGGGACGGGAGGCTACACCTTC	CASSQTGGTGGYTF
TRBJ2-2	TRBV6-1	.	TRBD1	TGTGCCAGCAGTATCTATACAGGGGTCACCGGGGAGCTGTTTTTT	CASSIYTGVTGELFF
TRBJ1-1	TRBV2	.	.	TGTGCCAGCAGAACGGGCTTAGGGACTGAAGCTTTCTTT	CASRTGLGTEAFF
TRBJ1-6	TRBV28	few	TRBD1	TGTGCCAGCGGTTCGTATGGGACAGGGGTACGGTCACCCCTCCACTTT	CASGSYGTGVRSPLHF
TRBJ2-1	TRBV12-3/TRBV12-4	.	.	TGTGCCAGCAGACCCTACAGATACTCCTACAATGAGCAGTTCTTC	CASRPYRYSYNEQFF
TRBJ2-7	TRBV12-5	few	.	TGTGCTAGTGGTCCTAGCGATAGAGAGCAGTACTTC	CASGPSDREQYF
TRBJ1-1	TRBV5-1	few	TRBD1	TGCGCCAGCAGCGAACTGACAGGGGTCGGAGCTTTCTTT	CASSELTGVGAFF
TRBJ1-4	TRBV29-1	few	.	TGCAGCGCCAGAATCCAGGGCTCCACAACTAATGAAAAACTGTTTTTT	CSARIQGSTTNEKLFF
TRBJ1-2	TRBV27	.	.	TGTGCCCCTGGTGCGAGGGAAGACTATGGCTACACCTTC	CAPGAREDYGYTF
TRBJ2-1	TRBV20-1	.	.	TGCAGTGCTAGAGATTGGGCGGGCCGCGGCCCCTACAATGAGCAGTTCTTC	CSARDWAGRGPYNEQFF
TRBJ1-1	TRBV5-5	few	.	TGTGCCAGCAGCATCTGGACACTGAACACTGAAGCTTTCTTT	CASSIWTLNTEAFF
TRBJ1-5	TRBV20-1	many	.	TGCAGTGCTAGAGATAGTAGGGGCAGGGGTTCACCCCAGCATTTT	CSARDSRGRGSPQHF
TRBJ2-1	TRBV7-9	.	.	TGTGCCAGCAGCCTTCTGGACGAGCAGTTCTTC	CASSLLDEQFF
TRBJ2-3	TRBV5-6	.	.	TGTGCCAGCAGCTTGGCCCCGGGGGCACGCACAGATACGCAGTATTTT	CASSLAPGARTDTQYF
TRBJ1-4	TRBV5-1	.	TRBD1	TGCGCCAATCCGAACGGCGGACAGGGGTCCCCTGCAACTAATGAAAAACTGTTTTTT	CANPNGGQGSPATNEKLFF
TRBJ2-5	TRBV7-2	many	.	TGTGCCAGCAGCCCATCTGGGGCGGTGGAGACCCAGTACTTC	CASSPSGAVETQYF
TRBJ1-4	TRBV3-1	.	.	TGTGCCAGCAGCCATAGGCAGGAAAAACTGTTTTTT	CASSHRQEKLFF
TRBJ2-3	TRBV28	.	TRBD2	TGTGCCAGCAGTCTACGCGGGGGGATGTTTGGCACAGATACGCAGTATTTT	CASSLRGGMFGTDTQYF
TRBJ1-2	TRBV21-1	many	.	TGTGCCAGCAGCCAAAAGCGCAGGGGGCTTTATGGCTACACCTTC	CASSQKRRGLYGYTF
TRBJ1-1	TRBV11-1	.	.	TGTGCCAGCAGCTCCCCAGGGGTTCCTGAAGCTTTCTTT	CASSSPGVPEAFF
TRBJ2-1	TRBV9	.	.	TGTGCCAGCAGCGTAGATGGGGGCGCCTACAATGAGCAGTTCTTC	CASSVDGGAYNEQFF